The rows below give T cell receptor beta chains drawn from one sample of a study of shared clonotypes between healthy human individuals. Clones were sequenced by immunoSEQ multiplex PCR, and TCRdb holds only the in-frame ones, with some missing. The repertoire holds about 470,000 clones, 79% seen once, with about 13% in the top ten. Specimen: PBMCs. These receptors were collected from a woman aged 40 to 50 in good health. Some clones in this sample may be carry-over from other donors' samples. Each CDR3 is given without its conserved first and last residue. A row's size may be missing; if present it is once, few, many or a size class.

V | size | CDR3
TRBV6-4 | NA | ASSRDHGNQPQH
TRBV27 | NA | ASKSNRDSYGYT
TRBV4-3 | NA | ASSQSHRGRTDTQY
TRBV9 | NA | ASSARDFYNEQF
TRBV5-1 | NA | ASSIRDQTYEQY
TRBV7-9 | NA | ASSLVVGLVNEQF
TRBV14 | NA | ASSQAGLAGLEQY
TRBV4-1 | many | ASRFSGSSYNEQF
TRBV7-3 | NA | ASSSDRGYEQY
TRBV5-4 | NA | ASSLWTDSGNTIY
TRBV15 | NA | ATSRDLTGGVYEQY
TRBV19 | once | ASRPGLALSSYNEQF
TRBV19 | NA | ASIRTAMNTEAF
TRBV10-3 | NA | AIRTGLAGAYEQY
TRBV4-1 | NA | ASSLPNSGRWNNEQF
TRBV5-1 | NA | ASSLGSFSTDTQY
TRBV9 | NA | ASTAGALPSYEQY
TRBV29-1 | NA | SASSGSFTDTQY
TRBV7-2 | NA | ASSSQWGSTGELF
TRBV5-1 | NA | ASSNTGTGVNEQF
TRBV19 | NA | ASSIDEGSGYT
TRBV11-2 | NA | ASRAPPGKPYEQY
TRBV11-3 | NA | ASSRGPLQTSIQTDTQY
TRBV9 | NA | ASRGLNTEAF
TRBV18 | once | ASSQERETQY
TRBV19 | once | ASSRLAGEETQY
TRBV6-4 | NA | ASRTYEQY
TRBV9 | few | ASSVGGQGLQETQY
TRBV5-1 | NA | ASSFGGALTGTGLETQY
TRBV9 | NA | ASSVRLAGRATDTQY
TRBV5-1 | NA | ASSLAPGDIWLYEQY
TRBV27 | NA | ASSPWGQGLAKNIQY
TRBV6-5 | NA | ASTNNQETQY
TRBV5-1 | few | ASSLGPTTNTGELF
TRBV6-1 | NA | ASSLGASDTQY
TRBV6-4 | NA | ASSDWDRGTYEQY
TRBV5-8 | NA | ASSPRGRPTYEQY
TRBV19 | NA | ASEGTGQETQY
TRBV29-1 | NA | SVEDRSGGPETQY
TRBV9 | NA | ASNPGGGYEQY
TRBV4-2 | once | ASSQLGQGQSYEQF
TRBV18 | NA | ASCTTENTEAF
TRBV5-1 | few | ASSMDMGYDEQF
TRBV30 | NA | AWGWTGDGYT
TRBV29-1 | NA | SGRLGPNTEAF
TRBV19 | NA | ASRSGTSDWHNEQF
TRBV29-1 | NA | SEEDLAGGKDEQF
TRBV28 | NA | ASRDRGVNYGYT
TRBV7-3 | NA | ASSRGTGKSGANVLT
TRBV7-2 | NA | ASSRQISYNEQF
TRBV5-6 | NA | ASSRTMGEKLF
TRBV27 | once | ASSLWPRQGVSEQY
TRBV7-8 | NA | ASSRGLAGAEQY